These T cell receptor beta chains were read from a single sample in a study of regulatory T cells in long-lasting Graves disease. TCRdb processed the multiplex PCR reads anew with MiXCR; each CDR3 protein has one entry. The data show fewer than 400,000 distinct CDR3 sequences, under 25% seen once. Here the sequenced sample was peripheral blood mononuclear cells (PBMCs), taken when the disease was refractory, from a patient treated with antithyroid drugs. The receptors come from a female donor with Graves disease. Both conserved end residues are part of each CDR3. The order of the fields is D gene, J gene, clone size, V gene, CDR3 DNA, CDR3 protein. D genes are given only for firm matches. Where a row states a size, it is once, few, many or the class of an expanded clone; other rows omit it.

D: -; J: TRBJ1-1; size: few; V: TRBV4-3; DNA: TGCGCCAGCAGCCAGCGCGTATGGCCCCCGAACACTGAAGCTTTCTTT; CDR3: CASSQRVWPPNTEAFF
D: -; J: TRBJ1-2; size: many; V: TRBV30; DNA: TGTGCCTGGAGTGTGCGGGGCGCAAGGGGCTACACCTTC; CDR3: CAWSVRGARGYTF
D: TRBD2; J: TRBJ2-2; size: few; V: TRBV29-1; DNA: TGCAGCGTTGAAGGCGGGAGTGCCGGGGAGCTGTTTTTT; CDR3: CSVEGGSAGELFF
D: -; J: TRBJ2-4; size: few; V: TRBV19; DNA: TGTGCCAGTACAACTCAGGGGACCTTAGCCAAAAACATTCAGTACTTC; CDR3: CASTTQGTLAKNIQYF
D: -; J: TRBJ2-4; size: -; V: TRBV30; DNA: TGTGCCGCGGAGACAGGCGGGGCCATTCAGTACTTC; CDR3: CAAETGGAIQYF
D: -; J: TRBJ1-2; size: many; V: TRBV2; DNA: TGTGCCAGCAGTTCCGACGGTGCCCACTATGGCTACACCTTC; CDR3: CASSSDGAHYGYTF
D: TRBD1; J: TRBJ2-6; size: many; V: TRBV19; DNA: TGTGCCAGCTATGACAGGGGGCGACCTGGGGCCAACGTCCTGACTTTC; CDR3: CASYDRGRPGANVLTF
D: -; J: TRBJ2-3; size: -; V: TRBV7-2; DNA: TGTGCCAGCAGCTTAGCGCGATGGGGCGTATCAGATACGCAGTATTTT; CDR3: CASSLARWGVSDTQYF
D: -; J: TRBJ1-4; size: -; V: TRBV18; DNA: TGTGCCAGCTCACCAGGGGAGGGTGAAAAACTGTTTTTT; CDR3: CASSPGEGEKLFF
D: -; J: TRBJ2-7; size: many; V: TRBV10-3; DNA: TGTGCCATCAGTGATGGAAGGGAAATGTACGAGCAGTACTTC; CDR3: CAISDGREMYEQYF
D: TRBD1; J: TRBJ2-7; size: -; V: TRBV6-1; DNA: TGTGCCAGCAGTGAAGTGACAGGGAGCGTCTTCGAGCAGTACTTC; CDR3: CASSEVTGSVFEQYF
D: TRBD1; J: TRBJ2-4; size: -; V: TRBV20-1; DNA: TGCAGTGCCCATGACAGGGCTTACATTCAGTACTTC; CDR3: CSAHDRAYIQYF
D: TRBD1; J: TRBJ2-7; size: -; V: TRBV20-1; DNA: TGCAGTGCCTACCCCCTCGACAGGGTCCTCTACGAGCAGTACTTC; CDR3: CSAYPLDRVLYEQYF
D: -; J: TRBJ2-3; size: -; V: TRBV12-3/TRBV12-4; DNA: TGTGCCAGCATCCCTGCTCCCCCGGGGGGCGATACGCAGTATTTT; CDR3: CASIPAPPGGDTQYF
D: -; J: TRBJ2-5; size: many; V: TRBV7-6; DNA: TGTGCCAGCAGCTCCTCCCAAGAGACCCAGTACTTC; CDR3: CASSSSQETQYF
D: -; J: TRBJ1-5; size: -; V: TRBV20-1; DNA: TGCAGTGCCAGTCGAGGGTCAGGGGCTTATAGCAATCAGCCCCAGCATTTT; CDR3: CSASRGSGAYSNQPQHF
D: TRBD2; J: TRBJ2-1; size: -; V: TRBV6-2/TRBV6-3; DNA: TGTGCCAGCAGCGGGATGGGACTAGCGGCGTACAATGAGCAGTTCTTC; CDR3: CASSGMGLAAYNEQFF
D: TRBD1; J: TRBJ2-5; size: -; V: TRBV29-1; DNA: TGCAGCGTTGCGTGGACAGGGTCGATGGAGACCCAGTACTTC; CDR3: CSVAWTGSMETQYF
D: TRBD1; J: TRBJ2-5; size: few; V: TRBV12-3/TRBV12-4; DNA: TGTGCCAGCAGCCACCGGGACAGGGGCTTGGAGACCCAGTACTTC; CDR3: CASSHRDRGLETQYF
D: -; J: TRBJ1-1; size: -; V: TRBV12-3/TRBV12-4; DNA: TGTGCCAGCATCGTTGGGGTAGGAAACACTGAAGCTTTCTTT; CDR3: CASIVGVGNTEAFF
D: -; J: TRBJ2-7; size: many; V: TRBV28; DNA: TGTGCCAGCTCGTATCGGGGCTCCTGGCTTAATGACGAGCAGTACTTC; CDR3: CASSYRGSWLNDEQYF
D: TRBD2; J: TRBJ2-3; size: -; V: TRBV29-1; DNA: TGCAGCGTTGATTCCGGGAGGAGGGCAGATACGCAGTATTTT; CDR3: CSVDSGRRADTQYF
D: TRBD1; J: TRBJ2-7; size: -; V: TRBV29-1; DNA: TGCAGCGTTGATAGAACCGGGACAGGGCACGAGCAGTACTTC; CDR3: CSVDRTGTGHEQYF
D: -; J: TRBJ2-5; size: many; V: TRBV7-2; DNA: TGTGCCAGCAGCTTAGGAATCCGGCAAGAGACCCAGTACTTC; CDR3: CASSLGIRQETQYF
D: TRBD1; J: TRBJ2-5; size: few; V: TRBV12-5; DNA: TGTGCTAGTGGTTTGGGGGACAGGGGGCGGGGAGAGACCCAGTACTTC; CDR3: CASGLGDRGRGETQYF
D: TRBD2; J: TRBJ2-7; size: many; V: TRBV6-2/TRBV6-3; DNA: TGTGCCAGCAGTTACGAAGGACTAGCGGGAAGTGAGCAGTACTTC; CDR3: CASSYEGLAGSEQYF
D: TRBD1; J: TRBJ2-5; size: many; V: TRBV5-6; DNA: TGTGCCAGCAGCTTACAGGGGGCGCAGTTCGGGGAGACCCAGTACTTC; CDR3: CASSLQGAQFGETQYF
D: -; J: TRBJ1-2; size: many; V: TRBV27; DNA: TGTGCCAGCCACGGGTCAGGGGACTATGGCTACACCTTC; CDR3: CASHGSGDYGYTF
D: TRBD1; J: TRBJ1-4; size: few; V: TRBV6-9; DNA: TGTGCCAGCAGTTACGCCCAGGGGGTAAATGAAAAACTGTTTTTT; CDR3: CASSYAQGVNEKLFF
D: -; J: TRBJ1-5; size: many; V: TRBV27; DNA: TGTGCCAGCAGTCATAATAGCAATCAGCCCCAGCATTTT; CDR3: CASSHNSNQPQHF
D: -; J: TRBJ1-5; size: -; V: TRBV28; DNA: TGTGCCAGCCTTCAACCAAATGTGGGGCCCCAGCATTTT; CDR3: CASLQPNVGPQHF
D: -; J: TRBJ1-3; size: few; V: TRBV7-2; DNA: TGTGCCAGCAGCTCCCGTGCCCTATCTTGGAATGAAGGAAACACCATATATTTT; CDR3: CASSSRALSWNEGNTIYF
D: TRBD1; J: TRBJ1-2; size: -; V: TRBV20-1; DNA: TGCAGTGCTAACACCCTCGGGACAGGGGGCGCTGCCTATGGCTACACCTTC; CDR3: CSANTLGTGGAAYGYTF
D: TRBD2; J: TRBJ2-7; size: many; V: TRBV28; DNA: TGTGCCAGCAGTGAGGGACTAGCGGGGCCCGCTTCCTACGAGCAGTACTTC; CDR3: CASSEGLAGPASYEQYF
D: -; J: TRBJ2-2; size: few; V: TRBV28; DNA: TGTGCCAGCAGTTTCAATACGAACACCGGGGAGCTGTTTTTT; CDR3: CASSFNTNTGELFF
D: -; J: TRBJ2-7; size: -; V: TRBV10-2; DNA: TGCGCCAGCAGCTTACCGGGACGTACCTACGAGCAGTACTTC; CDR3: CASSLPGRTYEQYF
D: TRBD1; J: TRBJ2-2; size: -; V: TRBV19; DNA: TGTGCCAGTAGTAAGGTACAGGGGGCCACCGGGGAGCTGTTTTTT; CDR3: CASSKVQGATGELFF